The clone carrying this T cell receptor (beta chain) was seen a few times. The antigen is undetermined. The data were obtained in a study of post-analysis software for immune sequencing data. Study background: Secondary progressive, relapsing-remitting and progressive-relapsing multiple sclerosis were among the included disease courses.

Prepared libraries of TCR beta cDNA carried unique molecular identifiers. Using its own MiXCR run on the PCR reads, TCRdb lists one record per CDR3 protein. The table records hundreds of thousands of distinct CDR3 sequences, approximately 60% of them present only once. This CDR3 has 14 amino acids. Whole-study findings and limits: Diversity measured as normalized Chao1 was significantly lower in multiple sclerosis patients than in controls. Among roughly five TRBV segments more frequent in patients than controls were TRBV5-6, TRBV5-1 and TRBV20-1.

The chain recombines TRBV12-3 or TRBV12-4 with TRBJ2-7; TRBD2 is a possible D gene (6 bases). The end of the DNA fits TRBJ2-5 better, so the J call may be wrong. The source is a girl aged 2 to 10 with multiple sclerosis. The sample comprised blood. This chain's CDR3 is CASTVYGGMETQYF. CDR3 nucleotide sequence: TGTGCCAGCACAGTTTACGGCGGGATGGAGACCCAGTACTTC.